This T cell receptor (beta chain) appears in the sequencing data of a study of blood T cell repertoires in COVID-19. Clones were read by immunoSEQ multiplex PCR, and TCRdb kept only the in-frame ones, dropping some. The table lists 95,000 to 150,000 clones, approximately 87% of them singletons. V lost 6 bases to trimming and J lost 2 bases; unmatched junction nucleotides: 4. From germline, CDR1 is LNHDA and CDR2 SQIVND (reference sequence). The CDR3 totals 14 residues. This clonotype was obtained from a man over 45 with acute or convalescent COVID-19. The genes are TRBV19 and TRBJ1-2; 9 bases are a match to TRBD1. The sample taken for sequencing was peripheral blood. The CDR3 is CASRLQGANYGYTF. The CDR3 nucleotides are TGTGCCAGTAGGCTACAGGGGGCAAACTATGGCTACACCTTC.